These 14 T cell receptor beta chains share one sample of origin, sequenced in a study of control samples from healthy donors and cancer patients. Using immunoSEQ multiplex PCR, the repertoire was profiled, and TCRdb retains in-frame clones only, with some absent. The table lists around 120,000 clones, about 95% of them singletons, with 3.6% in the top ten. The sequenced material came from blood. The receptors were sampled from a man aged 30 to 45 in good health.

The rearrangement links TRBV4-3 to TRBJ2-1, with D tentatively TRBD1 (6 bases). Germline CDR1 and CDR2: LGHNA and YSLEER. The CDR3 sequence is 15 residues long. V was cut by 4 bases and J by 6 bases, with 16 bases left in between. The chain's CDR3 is CASSPRDIGPNEQFF. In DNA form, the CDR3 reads TGCGCCAGCAGCCCCCGGGACATTGGCCCCAATGAGCAGTTCTTC.

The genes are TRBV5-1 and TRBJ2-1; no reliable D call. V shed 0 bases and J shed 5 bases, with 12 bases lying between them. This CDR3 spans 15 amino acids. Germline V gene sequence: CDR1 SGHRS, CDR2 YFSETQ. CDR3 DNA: TGCGCCAGCAGCTTGGGACGTCAGTCGGACAATGAGCAGTTCTTC. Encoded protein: CASSLGRQSDNEQFF.

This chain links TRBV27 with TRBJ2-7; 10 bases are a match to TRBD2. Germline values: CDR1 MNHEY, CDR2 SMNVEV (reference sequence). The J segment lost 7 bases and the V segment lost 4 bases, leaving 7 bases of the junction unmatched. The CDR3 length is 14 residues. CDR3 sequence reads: CASSSGTSAGEQYF. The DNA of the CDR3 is TGTGCCAGCAGTTCCGGGACTAGCGCGGGGGAGCAGTACTTC.

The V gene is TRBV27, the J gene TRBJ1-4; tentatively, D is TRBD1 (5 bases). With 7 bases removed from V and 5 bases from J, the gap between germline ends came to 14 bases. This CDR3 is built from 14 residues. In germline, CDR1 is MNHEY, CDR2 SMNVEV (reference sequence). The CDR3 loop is CASKGFKPNEKLFF. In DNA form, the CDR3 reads TGTGCCAGCAAGGGGTTCAAGCCGAATGAAAAACTGTTTTTT.

The CDR3 DNA sequence: TGTGCCAGCAGTTCCGTGGGACAGGGGGACCTGGAAGCTTTCTTT. Protein product: CASSSVGQGDLEAFF. This chain connects TRBV27 to TRBJ1-1; 11 bases fit TRBD1. The CDR3 contains 15 residues. V was clipped by 4 bases and J by 8 bases; unmatched bases: 9. Germline CDR1 and CDR2: MNHEY and SMNVEV (reference sequence).

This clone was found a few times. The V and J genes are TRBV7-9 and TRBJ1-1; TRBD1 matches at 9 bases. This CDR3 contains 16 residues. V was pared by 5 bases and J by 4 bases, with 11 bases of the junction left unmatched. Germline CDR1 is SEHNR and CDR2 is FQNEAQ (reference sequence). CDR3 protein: CASSPLPGTGLTEAFF. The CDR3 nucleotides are TGTGCCAGCAGCCCACTCCCCGGGACAGGGCTCACTGAAGCTTTCTTT.

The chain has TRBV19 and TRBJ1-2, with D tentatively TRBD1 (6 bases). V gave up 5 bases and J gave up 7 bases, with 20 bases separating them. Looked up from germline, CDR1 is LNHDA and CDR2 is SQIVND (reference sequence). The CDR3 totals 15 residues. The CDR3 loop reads CASSSEYRAPGGYTF. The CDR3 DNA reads TGTGCCAGTAGTTCCGAATACAGGGCTCCTGGTGGCTACACCTTC.

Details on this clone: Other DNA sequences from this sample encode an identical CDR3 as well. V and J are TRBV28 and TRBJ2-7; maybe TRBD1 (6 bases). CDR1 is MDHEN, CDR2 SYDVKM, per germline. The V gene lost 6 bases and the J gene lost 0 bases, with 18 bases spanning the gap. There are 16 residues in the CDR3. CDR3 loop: CASSFPRTENSYEQYF. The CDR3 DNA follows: TGTGCCAGCAGCTTCCCCAGGACAGAAAACTCCTACGAGCAGTACTTC.

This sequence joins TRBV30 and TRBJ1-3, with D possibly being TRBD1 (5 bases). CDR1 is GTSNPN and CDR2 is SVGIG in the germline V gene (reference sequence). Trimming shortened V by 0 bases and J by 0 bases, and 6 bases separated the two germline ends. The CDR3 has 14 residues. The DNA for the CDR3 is TGTGCCTGGAGTGTGGGGCACTCTGGAAACACCATATATTTT. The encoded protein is CAWSVGHSGNTIYF.

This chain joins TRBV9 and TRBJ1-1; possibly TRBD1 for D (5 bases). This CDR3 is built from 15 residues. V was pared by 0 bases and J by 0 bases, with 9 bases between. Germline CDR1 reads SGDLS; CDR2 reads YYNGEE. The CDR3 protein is CASSVGQPMNTEAFF. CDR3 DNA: TGTGCCAGCAGCGTAGGACAGCCCATGAACACTGAAGCTTTCTTT.

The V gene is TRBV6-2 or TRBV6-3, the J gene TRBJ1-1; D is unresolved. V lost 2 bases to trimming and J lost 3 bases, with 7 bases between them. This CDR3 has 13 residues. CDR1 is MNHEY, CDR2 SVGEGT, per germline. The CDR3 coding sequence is TGTGCCAGCAGTTACGAGAGGGACACTGAAGCTTTCTTT. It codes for CASSYERDTEAFF.

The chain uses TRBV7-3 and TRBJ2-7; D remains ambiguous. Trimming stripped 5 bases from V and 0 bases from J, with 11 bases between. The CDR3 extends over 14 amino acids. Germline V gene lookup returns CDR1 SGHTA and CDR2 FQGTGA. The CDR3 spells CASSVDGSSYEQYF. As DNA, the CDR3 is TGTGCCAGCAGCGTCGACGGATCCTCCTACGAGCAGTACTTC. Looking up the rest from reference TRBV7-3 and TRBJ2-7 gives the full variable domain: GAGVSQTPSNKVTEKGKYVELRCDPISGHTALYWYRQSLGQGPEFLIYFQGTGAADDSGLPNDRFFAVRPEGSVSTLKIQRTERGDSAVYLCASSVDGSSYEQYFGPGTRLTVT.

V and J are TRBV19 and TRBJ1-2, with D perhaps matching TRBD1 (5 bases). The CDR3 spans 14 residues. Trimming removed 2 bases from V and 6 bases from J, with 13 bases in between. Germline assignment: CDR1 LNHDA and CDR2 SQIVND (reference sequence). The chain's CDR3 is CASSITSGTDGYTF. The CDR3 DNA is TGTGCCAGTAGTATAACATCAGGGACGGATGGCTACACCTTC. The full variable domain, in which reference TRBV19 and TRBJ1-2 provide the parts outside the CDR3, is DGGITQSPKYLFRKEGQNVTLSCEQNLNHDAMYWYRQDPGQGLRLIYYSQIVNDFQKGDIAEGYSVSREKKESFPLTVTSAQKNPTAFYLCASSITSGTDGYTFGSGTRLTVV.

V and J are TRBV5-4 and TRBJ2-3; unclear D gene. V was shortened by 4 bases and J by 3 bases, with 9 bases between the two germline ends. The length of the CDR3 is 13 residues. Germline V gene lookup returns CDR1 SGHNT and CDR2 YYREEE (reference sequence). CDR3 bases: TGTGCCAGCAGCCCCGAGATGACAGATACGCAGTATTTT. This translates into CASSPEMTDTQYF. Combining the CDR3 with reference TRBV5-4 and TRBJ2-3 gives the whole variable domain ETGVTQSPTHLIKTRGQQVTLRCSSQSGHNTVSWYQQALGQGPQFIFQYYREEENGRGNFPPRFSGLQFPNYSSELNVNALELDDSALYLCASSPEMTDTQYFGPGTRLTVL.